This TCR beta chain was recorded in a study of blood T cell repertoires in COVID-19. Per the authors' pipeline: Nucleated cell number was recorded as an estimate derived from reference gene primer amplification. The protocol was immunoSEQ multiplex PCR, while the TCRdb copy is restricted to in-frame clones and leaves out a portion. The V and J calls and clone size are taken from that table; D and trimming were inferred from the DNA. Among 150,000 or so clones listed, 80% were seen once. Participant age was roughly 18 to 100 years, and participants resided in 24 US areas. Germline lookup yields CDR1 SGHVS and CDR2 FQNEAQ. The CDR3 loop spans 13 amino acids. The V and J ends lost 5 bases and 4 bases respectively, with 9 bases between them.

V gene TRBV7-8 combines with J gene TRBJ1-3; D not resolved. Sequencing was performed on PBMCs or T cells enriched from blood (not recorded which). This TCR came from a woman aged 55-69 years who had recovered from COVID-19. Here the CDR3 DNA reads TGTGCCAGCAGCCCCGGGAAAGGAAACACCATATATTTT. Residues: CASSPGKGNTIYF.